The clone carrying this T cell receptor (beta chain) has only a few counts. What it binds is unknown. This record belongs to a study of CD8 T cells in ankylosing spondylitis. Overall study results and limits: Clones linked with disease were CD8+ and fairly uncommon in the peripheral blood.

MiXCR, applied by TCRdb to the 5' RACE reads, yields one record per CDR3 protein. The sample contains about 160,000 distinct CDR3 sequences, 9.8% of which appear only once. This CDR3 comprises 13 residues. CDR1 is DFQATT and CDR2 is SNEGSKA in the germline V gene (reference sequence). V lost 2 bases and J lost 7; bases outside the gene matches: 2. The sample was blood, either unsorted or a sorted T cell fraction (not recorded which). The sequence derives from a female donor with ankylosing spondylitis or in good health (not recorded which). The chain combines TRBV20-1 with TRBJ2-1; TRBD2 matches 10 bases. CDR3 DNA sequence: TGCAGTGCTAGACTAGCGGGAGCGAATGAGCAGTTCTTC. Its translation is CSARLAGANEQFF.